This passage covers 15 T cell receptor beta chains from one sample sequenced in a study of shared clonotypes between healthy human individuals. Only in-frame clones appear in the TCRdb table, and some are missing; sequencing was by immunoSEQ multiplex PCR. The table lists a few million clones, around 95% of them singletons. Sequenced sample: naive CD4+ T cells sorted from blood. Subset: CD45RA+ positively selected. All receptors derive from a man younger than 30 in good health.

This clone occurred once. The chain is built from TRBV6-5 and TRBJ2-5, with D tentatively TRBD2 (5 bases). The V end lost 5 bases, the J end lost 9 bases, and 13 bases lay between the germline ends. Germline lookup yields CDR1 MNHEY and CDR2 SVGAGI. The CDR3 extends over 12 amino acids. CDR3 amino acids: CASSRKSGAQYF. Written as DNA, the CDR3 is TGTGCCAGCAGTCGAAAATCCGGGGCCCAGTACTTC.

V usage is TRBV9 and J usage is TRBJ2-1; D perhaps matches TRBD2 (6 bases). Trimming took off 0 bases at V and 8 bases at J, with 21 bases between the two ends. CDR1 is SGDLS and CDR2 is YYNGEE in the germline V gene. This CDR3 is 17 amino acids long. CDR3 DNA: TGTGCCAGCAGCGTAGGGATTGGGGGGAAAGGGGCTTATGAGCAGTTCTTC. Residues: CASSVGIGGKGAYEQFF.

The chain joins TRBV9 to TRBJ2-1; 8 nucleotides line up with TRBD2. Germline lookup yields CDR1 SGDLS and CDR2 YYNGEE. This CDR3 is 15 amino acids long. Germline trimming cut 4 bases from V and 0 bases from J; bases unmatched to any gene: 3. The CDR3 protein is CASSSRGDSYNEQFF. CDR3 DNA sequence: TGTGCCAGCAGCTCGCGGGGGGACTCCTACAATGAGCAGTTCTTC.

The V gene is TRBV28, the J gene TRBJ1-5, with D maybe TRBD1 (6 bases). The germline V and J ends were trimmed by 6 bases and 0 bases, with 15 bases remaining between them. Germline CDR1 MDHEN, CDR2 SYDVKM. This CDR3 has 16 residues. The CDR3 region is CASRQRTVDSNQPQHF. CDR3 nucleotide sequence: TGTGCCAGCAGGCAACGGACAGTGGATAGCAATCAGCCCCAGCATTTT.

The rearrangement links TRBV5-8 to TRBJ2-1; 12 nucleotides agree with TRBD2. The CDR3 totals 18 residues. V shed 2 bases, J shed 2 bases, and the junction held 8 bases outside the gene matches. In germline, CDR1 is SGHTS, CDR2 YDEGEE. For the CDR3, the DNA is TGTGCCAGCAGCTTAACGCTAGCGGGGGGGCAAACCTACAATGAGCAGTTCTTC. It translates to CASSLTLAGGQTYNEQFF.

The genes are TRBV29-1 and TRBJ2-3; D is possibly TRBD2 (6 bases). Trimming removed 6 bases from V and 7 bases from J, with 17 bases in between. The CDR3 totals 13 residues. Germline-derived CDR1 and CDR2 are SQVTM and ANQGSEA. CDR3 in DNA: TGCAGCGTCCCCTGGGCTAGCGCGAATACGCAGTATTTT. Its protein is CSVPWASANTQYF.

This clone was found a few times. Other DNA variants within this sample encode the same CDR3. The CDR3 nucleotides read TGTGCCATCAGCCCGGGACAGAGTAATTCACCCCTCCACTTT. Protein sequence: CAISPGQSNSPLHF. V and J are TRBV10-3 and TRBJ1-6; 7 nucleotides align to TRBD1. Germline values: CDR1 ENHRY, CDR2 SYGVKD. The length of the CDR3 is 14 residues. Trimming took 6 bases from V and 6 from J; bases not matched to a gene: 5.

This CDR3 is CAISELGSKQPQHF. The CDR3 DNA follows: TGTGCCATCAGTGAGTTAGGCAGTAAGCAGCCCCAGCATTTT. V is TRBV10-3 and J is TRBJ1-5; D is uncertain. The CDR3 has 14 residues. V lost 1 base, J lost 7 bases, and 11 bases lay in between. CDR1 ENHRY and CDR2 SYGVKD come from the germline V gene.

This clone was observed a handful of times. This chain links TRBV7-9 with TRBJ2-7, with D hard to call. Germline V gives CDR1 SEHNR, CDR2 FQNEAQ (reference sequence). The V end lost 3 bases, the J end lost 4 bases, and 19 bases lay between the germline ends. CDR3 length equals 16 residues. CDR3 in DNA: TGTGCCAGCAGCTTCTCCCTGTCACCCACCTTATACGAGCAGTACTTC. Encoded protein: CASSFSLSPTLYEQYF.

J is TRBJ2-7 and V is TRBV5-1; TRBD2 agrees at 13 bases. The V gene end was trimmed by 4 bases and the J gene end by 0 bases; junction bases not matched to a gene: 4. Germline loops: CDR1 SGHRS, CDR2 YFSETQ. This CDR3 is 16 amino acids long. The CDR3 coding sequence is TGCGCCAGCAGCCCCGGACTAGCGGGGGCCTCCTACGAGCAGTACTTC. This codes for CASSPGLAGASYEQYF. The full variable domain, in which reference TRBV5-1 and TRBJ2-7 provide the parts outside the CDR3, is KAGVTQTPRYLIKTRGQQVTLSCSPISGHRSVSWYQQTPGQGLQFLFEYFSETQRNKGNFPGRFSGRQFSNSRSEMNVSTLELGDSALYLCASSPGLAGASYEQYFGPGTRLTVT.

V gene TRBV11-1 combines with J gene TRBJ2-7; D perhaps matches TRBD1 (5 bases). Germline CDR1 reads SGHAT; CDR2 reads FQDESV (reference sequence). V lost 3 bases and J 4 bases, leaving 7 bases between the germline ends. The CDR3 is 12 amino acids. The CDR3 here is CASSLQGYEQYF. The CDR3 DNA follows: TGTGCCAGCAGCTTGCAGGGTTACGAGCAGTACTTC.

V usage is TRBV7-6 and J usage is TRBJ2-2; no firm D call. The CDR3 sequence is 14 residues long. V dropped 5 bases and J dropped 4 bases, with 11 bases sitting between them. Germline-derived CDR1 and CDR2 are SGHVS and FNYEAQ. Here the CDR3 DNA reads TGTGCCAGCAGCATCGTAACCAGCACCGGGGAGCTGTTTTTT. It encodes CASSIVTSTGELFF. Based on the CDR3 plus reference TRBV7-6 and TRBJ2-2, the full variable domain is GAGVSQSPRYKVTKRGQDVALRCDPISGHVSLYWYRQALGQGPEFLTYFNYEAQQDKSGLPNDRFSAERPEGSISTLTIQRTEQRDSAMYRCASSIVTSTGELFFGEGSRLTVL.

V gene TRBV5-8 combines with J gene TRBJ2-7, with unresolved D. Germline values: CDR1 SGHTS, CDR2 YDEGEE. V was cut by 0 bases and J by 0 bases, with 10 bases left in between. This CDR3 contains 15 residues. In DNA form, the CDR3 reads TGTGCCAGCAGCTTGGGCAAAACGAGCTCCTACGAGCAGTACTTC. Amino acid sequence: CASSLGKTSSYEQYF.

The chain joins TRBV6-5 to TRBJ2-2; TRBD1 or TRBD2 may be the D gene (5 bases each). Trimming took 6 bases from V and 5 from J, leaving 13 bases between them. The CDR3 sequence is 14 residues long. CDR1 MNHEY and CDR2 SVGAGI come from the germline V gene. The CDR3 is CASSYLGTTGELFF. The CDR3 nucleotides are TGTGCCAGCAGCTACCTTGGGACGACCGGGGAGCTGTTTTTT.

Written as DNA, the CDR3 is TGCAGCGTTGTTACGACAGGGGTAGGCACCGGGGAGCTGTTTTTT. It is translated as CSVVTTGVGTGELFF. The chain couples TRBV29-1 to TRBJ2-2; 8 nucleotides match TRBD1. The CDR3 covers 15 residues. V lost 4 bases and J lost 4; bases outside the gene matches: 8. CDR1 is SQVTM and CDR2 is ANQGSEA in the germline V gene.